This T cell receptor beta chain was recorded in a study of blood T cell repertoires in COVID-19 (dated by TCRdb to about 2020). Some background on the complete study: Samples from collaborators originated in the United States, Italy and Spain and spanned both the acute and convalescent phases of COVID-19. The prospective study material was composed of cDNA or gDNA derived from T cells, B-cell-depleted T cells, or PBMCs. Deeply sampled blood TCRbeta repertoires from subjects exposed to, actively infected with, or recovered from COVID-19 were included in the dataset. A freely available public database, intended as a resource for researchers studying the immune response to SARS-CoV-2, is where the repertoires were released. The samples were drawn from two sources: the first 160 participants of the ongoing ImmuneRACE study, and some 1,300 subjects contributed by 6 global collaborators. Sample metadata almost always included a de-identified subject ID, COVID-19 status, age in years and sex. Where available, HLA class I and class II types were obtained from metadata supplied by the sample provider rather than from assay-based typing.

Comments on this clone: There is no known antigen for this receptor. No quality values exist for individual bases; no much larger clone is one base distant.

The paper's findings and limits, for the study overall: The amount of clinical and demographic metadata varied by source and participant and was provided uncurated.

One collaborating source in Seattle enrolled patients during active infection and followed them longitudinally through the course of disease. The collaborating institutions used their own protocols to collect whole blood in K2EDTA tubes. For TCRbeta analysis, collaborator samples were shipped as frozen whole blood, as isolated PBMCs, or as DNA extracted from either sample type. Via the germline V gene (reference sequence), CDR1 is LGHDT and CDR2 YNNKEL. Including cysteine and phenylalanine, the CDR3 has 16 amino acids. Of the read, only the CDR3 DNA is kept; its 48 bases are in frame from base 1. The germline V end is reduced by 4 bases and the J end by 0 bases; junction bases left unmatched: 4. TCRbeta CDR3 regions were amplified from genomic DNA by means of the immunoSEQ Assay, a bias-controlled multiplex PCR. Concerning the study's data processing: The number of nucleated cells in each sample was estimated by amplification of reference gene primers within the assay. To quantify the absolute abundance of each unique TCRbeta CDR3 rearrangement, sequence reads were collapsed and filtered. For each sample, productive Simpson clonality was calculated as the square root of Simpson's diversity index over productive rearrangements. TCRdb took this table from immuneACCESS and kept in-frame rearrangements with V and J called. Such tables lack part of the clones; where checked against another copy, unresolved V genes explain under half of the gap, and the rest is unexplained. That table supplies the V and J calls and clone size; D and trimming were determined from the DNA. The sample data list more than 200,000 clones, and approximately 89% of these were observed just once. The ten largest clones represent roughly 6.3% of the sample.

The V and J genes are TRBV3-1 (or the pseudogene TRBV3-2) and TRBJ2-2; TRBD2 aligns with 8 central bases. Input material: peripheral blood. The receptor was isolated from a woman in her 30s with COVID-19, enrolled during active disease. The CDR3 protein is CASSPPGGTNTGELFF. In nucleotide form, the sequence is TGTGCCAGCAGCCCGCCGGGGGGGACGAACACCGGGGAGCTGTTTTTT.